Presented here are 24 T cell receptor beta chains from one specimen sequenced in a study of T-cell reconstitution after alpha-beta-depleted transplantation in children. Molecular barcoding with unique molecular identifiers was used for the TCRbeta library. TCRdb re-called the PCR reads with MiXCR, one entry per CDR3 protein. The table has some 400,000 distinct CDR3 sequences, 20% seen once. The sequencing used PBMCs from the stem cell graft donor, collected from the stem cell graft. These receptors all come from a human donor who donated a stem cell graft to a child with acute myeloid leukemia.

The table lists this clonotype with many counts. CDR3 sequence (DNA): TGTGCCAGCAGCTTCCGGGACAGGGGTCCTGAGCAGTTCTTC. This gives the protein CASSFRDRGPEQFF. V is TRBV5-8 and J is TRBJ2-1, with TRBD1 matching 10 bases. This CDR3 comprises 14 residues. Trimming cost V 2 bases and J 9 bases; bases outside gene matches: 5. CDR1 and CDR2 from the germline V gene are SGHTS and YDEGEE.

The chain links TRBV28 to TRBJ2-2; no clear D gene. The CDR3 is made up of 15 amino acids. Between the trimmed V and J ends, which lost 5 bases and 4 bases, there was a span of 14 bases. Germline lookup yields CDR1 MDHEN and CDR2 SYDVKM. The CDR3 bases are TGTGCCAGCAGTAATACCCTGACCCGCACCGGGGAGCTGTTTTTT. Its translation: CASSNTLTRTGELFF.

V usage is TRBV4-3 and J usage is TRBJ1-6; 10 bases fit TRBD1. From germline, CDR1 is LGHNA and CDR2 YSLEER. Unmatched junction bases numbered 3, after V lost 2 bases and J lost 11 bases. The CDR3 runs to 14 residues. In DNA form, the CDR3 reads TGCGCCAGCAGCCAACGGGACAGGGGAGCACCCCTCCACTTT. Protein: CASSQRDRGAPLHF.

The chain employs TRBV12-3 or TRBV12-4 and TRBJ2-3; 7 bases fit TRBD1. V trimming: 7 bases; J trimming: 7 bases; junction bases outside the gene matches: 5. The CDR3 runs to 12 residues. The CDR3 spells CASTPGGNTQYF. The CDR3 bases are TGTGCCAGCACTCCAGGGGGTAATACGCAGTATTTT.

V usage is TRBV15 and J usage is TRBJ1-5; weak D call: TRBD1 (6 bases). The CDR3 contains 18 residues. Germline CDR1 and CDR2: LNHNV and YYDKDF (reference sequence). Between the trimmed V and J ends, which lost 0 bases and 2 bases, there was a span of 17 bases. The CDR3 DNA is TGTGCCACCAGCAGAGAGGGGGCAGGGTTGGGGGGCAATCAGCCCCAGCATTTT. Its translation is CATSREGAGLGGNQPQHF.

In this sample, this clonotype turned up many times. The chain joins TRBV12-3 or TRBV12-4 to TRBJ2-2; D remains ambiguous. The CDR3 is 14 amino acids. V dropped 5 bases and J dropped 4 bases, with 11 bases sitting between them. The DNA of the CDR3 is TGTGCCAGCAGTATCGGACCAGGCACCGGGGAGCTGTTTTTT. Translated: CASSIGPGTGELFF.

This clonotype was seen a few times. The chain combines TRBV29-1 with TRBJ2-1; no firm D call. The germline V gene encodes CDR1 SQVTM and CDR2 ANQGSEA. V was pared by 0 bases and J by 5 bases, with 14 bases between. The CDR3 covers 15 residues. CDR3 sequence: CSVEDLQAPNNEQFF. Here the CDR3 DNA reads TGCAGCGTTGAAGATCTTCAGGCCCCCAACAATGAGCAGTTCTTC.

This clonotype was counted ten times or more. The V and J genes are TRBV29-1 and TRBJ2-6; possibly TRBD1 for D (6 bases). Germline V CDR1 and CDR2: SQVTM, ANQGSEA. CDR3 length: 17 amino acids. Deletions cut 5 bases from V and 2 bases from J, with 19 bases between. CDR3 sequence (DNA): TGCAGCGTTAGGGACGAAGGGCAGGGGACTGGGGCCAACGTCCTGACTTTC. This sequence encodes CSVRDEGQGTGANVLTF.

This clonotype was seen a handful of times. The rearrangement links TRBV5-1 to TRBJ2-3; TRBD2 matches at 10 bases. The CDR3 covers 17 residues. Germline V gene data show CDR1 as SGHRS and CDR2 as YFSETQ. J gave up 4 bases and V 4 bases, and 12 bases lay outside the gene matches. CDR3 sequence (DNA): TGCGCCAGCAGCGCGACCGGGACTAGCGATTACTCAGATACGCAGTATTTT. This gives the protein CASSATGTSDYSDTQYF.

This clonotype was observed many times. This chain joins TRBV25-1 and TRBJ2-6; 8 bases map to TRBD1. Germline CDR1 MGHDK, CDR2 SYGVNS. Losses at the gene ends were 3 bases for V and 4 bases for J; bases not matched to a gene: 5. The CDR3 is made up of 16 amino acids. The CDR3 DNA is TGTGCCAGCAGTGATTCCAGGGGGCTGGGGGCCAACGTCCTGACTTTC. Protein: CASSDSRGLGANVLTF.

This clonotype was counted only a few times. The DNA of the CDR3 is TGTGCCAGCAGTAAAGGGGAGGGAGCGACAGATACGCAGTATTTT. Its translation is CASSKGEGATDTQYF. This rearrangement joins TRBV28 to TRBJ2-3, with TRBD2 matching 7 bases. From germline, CDR1 is MDHEN and CDR2 SYDVKM. The CDR3 runs 15 residues. The V segment lost 5 bases and the J segment 3 bases; nucleotides outside the gene matches: 8.

The table lists this clonotype with a few counts. The chain couples TRBV29-1 to TRBJ2-1; TRBD2 aligns across 11 bases. This CDR3 is built from 15 residues. Per the germline V gene, CDR1 is SQVTM and CDR2 is ANQGSEA. The junction had 9 bases not matched to a gene; V was cut back by 3 bases and J by 8 bases. The CDR3 region is CSVEVTSGVRYEQFF. CDR3 DNA: TGCAGCGTTGAGGTGACTAGCGGGGTCCGGTATGAGCAGTTCTTC.

This clonotype was detected ten times or more. One end of the junction is discordant with germline, which a read error may explain. This chain connects TRBV7-2 to TRBJ2-3; D ambiguous. The germline gives CDR1 SGHTA, CDR2 FQGNSA. This CDR3 spans 14 amino acids. The CDR3 reads CASSLVGSTDTQYF. CDR3 sequence (DNA): TGTGCCAGCAGTTTAGTTGGGTCCACAGATACGCAGTATTTT.

The V call is TRBV12-3 or TRBV12-4, the J call TRBJ1-4; D ambiguous. V was clipped by 2 bases and J by 0 bases, with 13 bases between them. CDR3 length: 17 residues. The CDR3 DNA reads TGTGCCAGCAGTTTAAGGGCCAGCACAACAACTAATGAAAAACTGTTTTTT. Its protein product is CASSLRASTTTNEKLFF.

This clonotype was picked up a small number of times. This chain connects TRBV12-3 or TRBV12-4 to TRBJ1-6; weak D call: TRBD1 (5 bases). The CDR3 runs 14 residues. V was clipped by 6 bases and J by 9 bases, with 15 bases between them. The CDR3 loop reads CASRSTGTSSPLHF. For the CDR3, the DNA is TGTGCCAGCAGATCCACCGGGACTAGTTCACCCCTCCACTTT.

The rearrangement links TRBV5-1 to TRBJ2-1; a weak D match, TRBD1 (5 bases). The CDR3 contains 13 residues. Germline values: CDR1 SGHRS, CDR2 YFSETQ. V was trimmed by 5 bases and J by 10 bases, leaving 16 bases between them. The CDR3 DNA follows: TGCGCCAGCAGATTCCCTGAAGCAGGGGAGCAGTTCTTC. Its protein is CASRFPEAGEQFF.

The V gene is TRBV24-1, the J gene TRBJ2-3; D may be TRBD1 (6 bases). The germline V and J ends were trimmed by 10 bases and 2 bases, with 18 bases remaining between them. The CDR3 extends over 15 amino acids. CDR1 KGHDR and CDR2 SFDVKD come from the germline V gene. The CDR3 DNA sequence: TGTGCCACGAGGACAGAAAGTTTCCTCACAGATACGCAGTATTTT. Its protein is CATRTESFLTDTQYF.

This clonotype has a handful of counts. The chain recombines TRBV29-1 with TRBJ2-3, with TRBD1 matching over 7 bases. With V trimmed by 4 bases and J by 5 bases, 15 bases remained unmatched. Germline CDR1 reads SQVTM; CDR2 reads ANQGSEA. CDR3 length equals 16 residues. CDR3 loop: CSVVGLGTGAGDTQYF. In DNA, the CDR3 is TGCAGCGTTGTGGGGCTTGGTACAGGGGCAGGAGATACGCAGTATTTT.

This clonotype was counted a single time. CDR3 sequence reads: CARGGDGELFF. The CDR3, as DNA: TGTGCCAGGGGAGGGGACGGGGAGCTGTTTTTT. This sequence joins TRBV28 and TRBJ2-2, with 7 bases fitting TRBD2. Germline CDR1 is MDHEN and CDR2 is SYDVKM. The CDR3 contains 11 residues. The J segment lost 7 bases and the V segment lost 9 bases, leaving 2 bases of the junction unmatched.

The CDR3 bases are TGCGCCAGCAGCTTGGCTGGGGCAGGGAGGGGACTTGATGAGCAGTTCTTC. Its protein is CASSLAGAGRGLDEQFF. This chain connects TRBV5-1 to TRBJ2-1, with TRBD2 identical over 7 bases. This CDR3 spans 17 amino acids. J lost 8 bases, V lost 0 bases, and 14 bases had no gene match. Germline CDR1 reads SGHRS; CDR2 reads YFSETQ.

The sample holds a few counts of this clonotype. The rearrangement joins TRBV24-1 to TRBJ2-6; 8 bases are shared with TRBD1. Trimming at V came to 3 bases and at J to 0 bases, leaving 6 bases not matched to a gene. Germline loops: CDR1 KGHDR, CDR2 SFDVKD. The CDR3 has 18 residues. The CDR3 region is CATSDGQGPYSGANVLTF. The CDR3 DNA sequence: TGTGCCACCAGTGATGGACAGGGCCCCTACTCTGGGGCCAACGTCCTGACTTTC.

The table lists this clonotype with a few counts. V is TRBV12-3 or TRBV12-4 and J is TRBJ1-4; D ambiguous. This CDR3 comprises 16 residues. Trimming removed 0 bases from V and 0 bases from J, with 8 bases in between. CDR3 nucleotide sequence: TGTGCCAGCAGTTTAGCGTACGGGTCAACTAATGAAAAACTGTTTTTT. Its protein product is CASSLAYGSTNEKLFF.

The chain combines TRBV19 with TRBJ2-1; 7 bases map to TRBD1. V dropped 5 bases and J dropped 7; count of bases not matched to a gene: 17. CDR1 LNHDA and CDR2 SQIVND come from the germline V gene (reference sequence). The CDR3 spans 17 residues. CDR3 coding DNA: TGTGCCAGTAGTCCCCTCACGACAGGGTCCCTAAAGAATGAGCAGTTCTTC. Amino acids: CASSPLTTGSLKNEQFF.

This clonotype was found many times. In DNA, the CDR3 is TGCGCCAGCAGCTTGGTACAGGGCGGCGATGAGCAGTTCTTC. This gives the protein CASSLVQGGDEQFF. The chain couples TRBV5-1 to TRBJ2-1; possible D gene TRBD1, 6 bases. Germline V gives CDR1 SGHRS, CDR2 YFSETQ. V was cut by 0 bases and J by 8 bases, with 12 bases left in between. The CDR3 consists of 14 residues.